The 16 T cell receptor beta chains listed next were all sequenced from one sample in a study of T cell repertoires in aging, cancer and after chemotherapy (dated by TCRdb to about 2019). TCR beta rearrangements were amplified from genomic DNA extracted from peripheral blood rather than from sorted cells or RNA. The data were produced on an Illumina MiSeq. Multiplex touch-down PCR with a mixed TRB-A/B primer pool was used to amplify rearranged TRB sequences covering the V, D and J segments. TCRdb reran the public reads through fastp at Q25 and MiXCR, keeping productive beta chains. One record per CDR3 amino acid sequence lists the most common genes and DNA. The sample records 9,000 to 9,500 distinct CDR3 sequences, more than 30% of which are singletons. Of the sample, roughly 3.6% falls within the top ten clones. What was sequenced was blood. Receptor source: a human donor in good health.

V gene TRBV6-5 combines with J gene TRBJ1-1; the match to TRBD1 covers 7 bases. J lost 10 bases, V lost 4 bases, and 12 bases had no gene match. Germline V gives CDR1 MNHEY, CDR2 SVGAGI. CDR3 length: 14 amino acids. The CDR3 reads CASSFGNRGLRAFF. The CDR3 DNA reads as TGTGCCAGCAGTTTTGGGAATAGGGGGCTGAGAGCTTTCTTT.

This chain connects TRBV7-3 to TRBJ2-1, with D hard to call. Per germline, CDR1 SGHTA and CDR2 FQGTGA. The CDR3 sequence is 14 residues long. The germline V and J ends were trimmed by 2 bases and 7 bases, with 12 bases remaining between them. The CDR3 nucleotides read TGTGCCAGCAGCTTACAAGGCATATCGAATGAGCAGTTCTTC. The encoded protein is CASSLQGISNEQFF.

The genes are TRBV28 and TRBJ1-1; no firm D call. Germline CDR1 is MDHEN and CDR2 is SYDVKM. This CDR3 is built from 10 residues. The V and J ends lost 8 bases and 3 bases respectively, with 4 bases between them. The CDR3 sequence is CASGYTEAFF. In nucleotides, the CDR3 is TGTGCCAGCGGGTACACTGAAGCTTTCTTT.

This clonotype has a handful of counts. The chain has TRBV20-1 and TRBJ2-2; D is unresolved. The CDR3 covers 13 residues. Germline V gives CDR1 DFQATT, CDR2 SNEGSKA (reference sequence). Deletions cut 0 bases from V and 5 bases from J, with 7 bases between. The CDR3 DNA follows: TGCAGTGCTAGAGATAAAGGGACCGGGGAGCTGTTTTTT. This translates into CSARDKGTGELFF.

This clonotype was detected only once. This chain links TRBV6-4 with TRBJ2-3; no clear D gene. The V and J ends lost 4 bases and 1 base respectively, with 9 bases between them. This CDR3 spans 14 amino acids. Germline loops: CDR1 MRHNA, CDR2 SNTAGT. The CDR3 region has the DNA TGTGCCAGCAGTGTCGGAGTTGGCACAGATACGCAGTATTTT. This encodes CASSVGVGTDTQYF.

By its share, this clonotype is medium-sized (0.01 to 0.1%). The rearrangement joins TRBV7-9 to TRBJ2-2; D is undetermined. Germline V gene lookup returns CDR1 SEHNR and CDR2 FQNEAQ (reference sequence). Deletions cut 6 bases from V and 0 bases from J, with 8 bases between. CDR3 length: 14 residues. CDR3 sequence (DNA): TGTGCCAGCAGTACTAATCCGAACACCGGGGAGCTGTTTTTT. Translation gives CASSTNPNTGELFF.

Of note for this clonotype: One junction end does not reproduce the germline sequence, and a read error may be involved. V is TRBV5-5 and J is TRBJ1-1; D is uncertain. The CDR3 totals 14 residues. Germline-derived CDR1 and CDR2 are SGHKS and YYEKEE (reference sequence). The CDR3 DNA sequence: TGCGCCAGCAGCCCCCGGCTAATGAACACTGAAGCTTTCTTT. Protein: CASSPRLMNTEAFF.

This clonotype showed up just a few times. The chain has TRBV5-6 and TRBJ2-3; 11 bases are a match to TRBD2. The V and J ends lost 3 bases and 4 bases, in that order; junction bases with no gene match: 7. The germline gives CDR1 SGHDT, CDR2 YYEEEE. The CDR3 has 16 amino acids. CDR3 region: CASSSRLAGPPDTQYF. CDR3 sequence (DNA): TGTGCCAGCAGCTCCCGACTAGCGGGGCCGCCAGATACGCAGTATTTT. Looking up the rest from reference TRBV5-6 and TRBJ2-3 gives the full variable domain: DAGVTQSPTHLIKTRGQQVTLRCSPKSGHDTVSWYQQALGQGPQFIFQYYEEEERQRGNFPDRFSGHQFPNYSSELNVNALLLGDSALYLCASSSRLAGPPDTQYFGPGTRLTVL.

This clonotype appeared a few times. J is TRBJ1-1 and V is TRBV27, with D unclear. The germline CDR1 and CDR2 sequences are MNHEY and SMNVEV (reference sequence). Trimming pared 5 bases from V and 3 bases from J, leaving 16 bases between. The CDR3 totals 15 residues. The CDR3 DNA is TGTGCCAGCAGTACACATTTAGACGGTTACACTGAAGCTTTCTTT. It specifies CASSTHLDGYTEAFF.

The V gene is TRBV5-6, the J gene TRBJ1-6, with unresolved D. The length of the CDR3 is 12 residues. V lost 4 bases to trimming and J lost 5 bases, with 4 bases between them. Germline CDR1 and CDR2: SGHDT and YYEEEE. CDR3 protein: CASSGNNSPLHF. Written as DNA, the CDR3 is TGTGCCAGCAGCGGAAATAATTCACCCCTCCACTTT.

The sample holds a few counts of this clonotype. This chain uses TRBV10-3 with TRBJ2-6; 9 bases agree with TRBD1. The germline gives CDR1 ENHRY, CDR2 SYGVKD. Trimming at V came to 3 bases and at J to 2 bases, leaving 11 bases not matched to a gene. This CDR3 contains 19 residues. The CDR3 DNA sequence: TGTGCCATCAGTGAACGTGAGGGACAGGGTTACGCTGGGGCCAACGTCCTGACTTTC. As protein: CAISEREGQGYAGANVLTF.

This clonotype appeared a few times. The chain joins TRBV7-2 to TRBJ2-7; 8 positions match TRBD2. The germline gives CDR1 SGHTA, CDR2 FQGNSA. The CDR3 is 13 amino acids. Germline trimming cut 7 bases from V and 4 bases from J; bases unmatched to any gene: 6. The CDR3 spells CASKRGGGYEQYF. For the CDR3, the DNA is TGTGCCAGCAAGCGCGGCGGGGGGTACGAGCAGTACTTC. Full variable domain (remainder filled in from reference TRBV7-2 and TRBJ2-7): GAGVSQSPSNKVTEKGKDVELRCDPISGHTALYWYRQSLGQGLEFLIYFQGNSAPDKSGLPSDRFSAERTGGSVSTLTIQRTQQEDSAVYLCASKRGGGYEQYFGPGTRLTVT.

The CDR3 DNA follows: TGCGCCAGCATAACCGGACAGGGCAGCGAGCAGTTCTTC. Translation: CASITGQGSEQFF. The chain carries TRBV10-1 and TRBJ2-1; 8 nucleotides match TRBD1. The CDR3 runs to 13 residues. The V segment lost 7 bases and the J segment 10 bases; nucleotides outside the gene matches: 9. Germline V gene data show CDR1 as WNHNN and CDR2 as SYGVQD (reference sequence).

Sample share makes this clonotype medium-sized. The rearrangement links TRBV19 to TRBJ1-2; the D is unclear. CDR3 length: 13 amino acids. Germline V CDR1 and CDR2: LNHDA, SQIVND (reference sequence). Trimming stripped 1 base from V and 10 bases from J, with 13 bases between. The CDR3 coding sequence is TGTGCCAGTAGTATAGGAACAGTACCAAACTACACCTTC. Translating it yields CASSIGTVPNYTF.

V and J are TRBV20-1 and TRBJ1-6, with D unclear. Trimming cost V 2 bases and J 9 bases, with 17 bases left between them. The germline V gene has CDR1 DFQATT and CDR2 SNEGSKA (reference sequence). CDR3 length: 15 amino acids. The CDR3: CSARSRPQLASPLHF. The CDR3 bases are TGCAGTGCTAGATCCAGGCCTCAACTGGCTTCACCCCTCCACTTT.

By share of the sample, this clonotype is medium-sized. This chain links TRBV30 with TRBJ1-4; D is unresolved. V was clipped by 5 bases and J by 6 bases, with 7 bases between them. The CDR3 is made up of 11 amino acids. The germline CDR1 and CDR2 sequences are GTSNPN and SVGIG (reference sequence). The CDR3 reads CAWGFHEKLFF. Written as DNA, the CDR3 is TGTGCCTGGGGTTTCCATGAAAAACTGTTTTTT.